This entry lists 15 T cell receptor beta chains sequenced from one sample in a study of human T cells and chemical hapten exposure. The time point is: patch test 1, 2 weeks after DPC sensitization. This sample's treatment: therapeutic diphenylcyclopropenone sensitization with weekly scalp DPC. A single record per CDR3 protein comes from TCRdb applying MiXCR to the RACE reads. The table has about 340,000 distinct CDR3 sequences, under 9% seen once; the top ten hold 7.5% to 8.5%. Material: whole blood, obtained in connection with sensitization to the hapten diphenylcyclopropenone (DPC). The receptors were gathered from a woman aged 18-29 years with alopecia areata. Some clones in this sample may be carry-over from other donors' samples.

The V and J genes are TRBV11-1 and TRBJ1-1; 8 bases map to TRBD1. This CDR3 comprises 15 residues. After removal of 3 bases from V and 4 bases from J, the junction contained 7 bases not matched to a gene. Looked up from germline, CDR1 is SGHAT and CDR2 is FQDESV (reference sequence). The CDR3, as DNA: TGTGCCAGCAGCTTCCGTGGACAGGGTGGCACTGAAGCTTTCTTT. It encodes CASSFRGQGGTEAFF.

This clonotype was seen more than once but under ten times. The chain is built from TRBV29-1 and TRBJ2-1, with 8 bases fitting TRBD1. The CDR3 totals 15 residues. Germline CDR1 and CDR2: SQVTM and ANQGSEA. V gave up 2 bases and J gave up 2 bases; unmatched junction bases: 5. In DNA, the CDR3 is TGCAGCGTTGAAATCCCGGACAGGGCCTACAATGAGCAGTTCTTC. Translation gives CSVEIPDRAYNEQFF.

V usage is TRBV3-1 and J usage is TRBJ2-3; 8 positions agree with TRBD2. Germline V gene sequence: CDR1 LGHDT, CDR2 YNNKEL (reference sequence). Trimming removed 0 bases from V and 4 bases from J; junction bases left unmatched: 6. The CDR3 length is 16 residues. The CDR3 bases are TGTGCCAGCAGCCAAGATCGGGGGGGCCGGGCAGATACGCAGTATTTT. Its protein is CASSQDRGGRADTQYF.

V usage is TRBV6-1 and J usage is TRBJ1-5, with 9 nucleotides matching TRBD1. J lost 1 base, V lost 3 bases, and 7 bases had no gene match. The germline gives CDR1 MNHNS, CDR2 SASEGT. The CDR3 is made up of 17 amino acids. This chain's CDR3 is CASSDRTGGGSNQPQHF. CDR3 nucleotide sequence: TGTGCCAGCAGTGATAGAACAGGGGGCGGGAGCAATCAGCCCCAGCATTTT.

This clonotype appeared a few times. This rearrangement joins TRBV9 to TRBJ1-1; D is uncertain. The V end was cut by 4 bases, the J end by 0 bases, with 16 bases between. CDR3 length: 16 residues. Per the germline V gene, CDR1 is SGDLS and CDR2 is YYNGEE. The CDR3 sequence is CASSLDGDMVNTEAFF. Here the CDR3 DNA reads TGTGCCAGCAGCCTAGACGGTGATATGGTGAACACTGAAGCTTTCTTT.

This clonotype was seen more than once but under ten times. The chain carries TRBV27 and TRBJ1-5; unclear D gene. Germline V lookup: CDR1 MNHEY, CDR2 SMNVEV (reference sequence). V lost 3 bases, J lost 3 bases, and 15 bases lay in between. The CDR3 has 16 residues. The DNA of the CDR3 is TGTGCCAGCAGTTTTCGGGGAGGGCATTCCAATCAGCCCCAGCATTTT. Its protein is CASSFRGGHSNQPQHF.

The CDR3 DNA follows: TGTGCCAGCAGTTACTCGGAAAGAGACACTGAAGCTTTCTTT. It specifies CASSYSERDTEAFF. This sequence joins TRBV6-5 and TRBJ1-1; unclear D gene. CDR3 length: 14 residues. With 0 bases removed from V and 3 bases from J, the gap between germline ends came to 8 bases. The germline CDR1 and CDR2 sequences are MNHEY and SVGAGI.

J is TRBJ2-1 and V is TRBV11-2, with D tentatively TRBD2 (5 bases). Trimming left V 5 bases short and J 5 bases short, with 16 bases between. Germline loops: CDR1 SGHAT, CDR2 FQNNGV. This CDR3 contains 15 residues. The DNA of the CDR3 is TGTGCCAGCAGCCCCTTGGGGTACGGGGACAATGAGCAGTTCTTC. It codes for CASSPLGYGDNEQFF.

This clonotype turned up a few times. The gene calls are TRBV6-5 and TRBJ1-4; no reliable D call. The germline V gene has CDR1 MNHEY and CDR2 SVGAGI. V dropped 6 bases and J dropped 0 bases, with 14 bases sitting between them. The CDR3 runs 16 residues. The CDR3 region is CASSNQILATNEKLFF. Here the CDR3 DNA reads TGTGCCAGCAGCAATCAGATTCTTGCAACTAATGAAAAACTGTTTTTT.

V gene TRBV4-3 combines with J gene TRBJ2-7; D is perhaps TRBD1 (6 bases). Germline V gene data show CDR1 as LGHNA and CDR2 as YSLEER. Trimming cost V 0 bases and J 3 bases, with 12 bases left between them. The CDR3 extends over 15 amino acids. CDR3 sequence: CASSQEGQSRYEQYF. CDR3 bases: TGCGCCAGCAGCCAAGAGGGACAAAGCCGCTACGAGCAGTACTTC.

V gene TRBV28 combines with J gene TRBJ1-1, with 7 bases aligning to TRBD1. Germline V gene data show CDR1 as MDHEN and CDR2 as SYDVKM. The CDR3 consists of 15 residues. The V gene end was trimmed by 2 bases and the J gene end by 3 bases; junction bases not matched to a gene: 6. The CDR3 DNA follows: TGTGCCAGCAGTTTAGGGACAGTGGTAGACACTGAAGCTTTCTTT. As protein: CASSLGTVVDTEAFF.

This clonotype was seen a few times. The J gene is TRBJ2-1, the V gene TRBV28; 7 nucleotides line up with TRBD1. The CDR3 contains 14 residues. Germline-derived CDR1 and CDR2 are MDHEN and SYDVKM. The V segment lost 4 bases and the J segment 8 bases; nucleotides outside the gene matches: 8. The CDR3 sequence: CASSYGQALDEQFF. For the CDR3, the DNA is TGTGCCAGCAGTTACGGACAGGCACTTGATGAGCAGTTCTTC.

This sequence joins TRBV5-1 and TRBJ2-7, with 8 bases identical to TRBD2. The germline V gene encodes CDR1 SGHRS and CDR2 YFSETQ. V was pared by 5 bases and J by 7 bases, with 11 bases of the junction left unmatched. This CDR3 region has 14 residues. This CDR3 is CASRTGTREGEQYF. DNA for the CDR3: TGCGCCAGCAGGACCGGGACCCGGGAGGGGGAGCAGTACTTC.

This clonotype was found a few times. This rearrangement joins TRBV10-3 to TRBJ1-4, with 7 nucleotides matching TRBD1. V lost 0 bases, J lost 6 bases, and 25 bases stayed unmatched. The CDR3 is 22 amino acids. CDR1 is ENHRY and CDR2 is SYGVKD in the germline V gene. The CDR3 is CAISESGQPQLIYLAVDEKLFF. The CDR3 nucleotides read TGTGCCATCAGTGAGTCGGGACAGCCGCAACTAATCTATCTAGCTGTGGATGAAAAACTGTTTTTT.

This clonotype was seen a few times. V usage is TRBV4-1 and J usage is TRBJ2-7; D might be TRBD1 (5 bases). CDR3 length: 16 residues. Germline CDR1 and CDR2: MGHRA and YSYEKL. Trimming removed 0 bases at V and 0 bases at J, with 12 bases between. This CDR3 reads CASSQDLGRASYEQYF. In DNA, the CDR3 is TGCGCCAGCAGCCAAGATCTCGGCAGGGCCTCCTACGAGCAGTACTTC.